A single sample is the source of the 24 T cell receptor beta chains below, sequenced in a study of blood T cell repertoires in COVID-19. TCRdb's table, derived via immunoSEQ multiplex PCR, lists solely in-frame clones and lacks some. Here the sample spans approximately 160,000 clones, around 82% being singletons. The specimen sequenced was peripheral blood. These receptors came from a man aged 55 to 70 who had recovered from COVID-19.

The chain uses TRBV18 and TRBJ2-1; D is unclear. Germline V gives CDR1 KGHSH, CDR2 LQKENI. Trimming removed 2 bases from V and 2 bases from J, with 10 bases in between. The CDR3 loop spans 15 amino acids. This chain's CDR3 is CASSPNPGAYNEQFF. The CDR3 coding sequence is TGTGCCAGCTCACCAAACCCAGGCGCCTACAATGAGCAGTTCTTC.

Only a few counts were recorded for this clone. The rearrangement uses TRBV12-2 and TRBJ2-7; the table's D call of TRBD2 was not tested on the DNA. TRBV12-2 is termed a pseudogene. This CDR3 is 20 amino acids long. The CDR3 DNA sequence: TGTGCAAGTCGCTTAGAGGATCGGGGGGCGAGGGTGTCTTGCGTCTACGAGCAGTACTTC. It translates to CASRLEDRGARVSCVYEQYF.

The chain joins TRBV24-1 to TRBJ2-5; possible D gene TRBD2, 6 bases. Germline V gene lookup returns CDR1 KGHDR and CDR2 SFDVKD. V lost 6 bases and J lost 1, with 23 bases in between. The CDR3 has 18 residues. CDR3 in amino acids: CATSKTQEEGWTQETQYF. The DNA of the CDR3 is TGTGCCACCAGTAAAACCCAGGAGGAGGGGTGGACCCAAGAGACCCAGTACTTC.

The genes are TRBV5-1 and TRBJ1-2, with a tentative D call TRBD1 (5 bases). The CDR3 extends over 12 amino acids. Germline CDR1 and CDR2: SGHRS and YFSETQ. V lost 0 bases to trimming and J lost 7 bases, with 7 bases between them. Here the CDR3 DNA reads TGCGCCAGCAGCTTGGCTAGGGGTGGCTACACCTTC. Its translation is CASSLARGGYTF.

The chain combines TRBV27 with TRBJ2-3; a possible D gene is TRBD1 (6 bases). Trimming cost V 6 bases and J 6 bases, with 13 bases left between them. The CDR3 runs 13 residues. The germline V gene has CDR1 MNHEY and CDR2 SMNVEV (reference sequence). The CDR3 loop reads CASRSTGPDTQYF. In DNA, the CDR3 is TGTGCCAGCAGAAGCACAGGGCCCGATACGCAGTATTTT.

The chain uses TRBV18 and TRBJ2-7, with 9 bases fitting TRBD1. The length of the CDR3 is 15 residues. Germline loops: CDR1 KGHSH, CDR2 LQKENI. Losses at the gene ends were 5 bases for V and 3 bases for J; bases not matched to a gene: 8. CDR3 sequence reads: CASSEPTGGYYEQYF. The CDR3 nucleotides read TGTGCCAGCTCAGAACCGACAGGGGGTTACTACGAGCAGTACTTC.

This clone was counted once. V gene TRBV19 combines with J gene TRBJ2-5, with TRBD2 matching over 8 bases. In germline, CDR1 is LNHDA, CDR2 SQIVND (reference sequence). The CDR3 has 17 amino acids. The J segment lost 5 bases and the V segment lost 4 bases, leaving 15 bases of the junction unmatched. The DNA for the CDR3 is TGTGCCAGTAGTAGACGGGGGGGGAGGCTTGTTTCGGAGACCCAGTACTTC. Protein sequence: CASSRRGGRLVSETQYF.

This clone has more than one count but fewer than ten. The CDR3 spells CASSIYGTSGGTGELFF. The DNA of the CDR3 is TGTGCCAGTAGTATTTATGGGACTAGCGGGGGGACCGGGGAGCTGTTTTTT. The gene calls are TRBV19 and TRBJ2-2; 15 positions match TRBD2. Losses at the gene ends were 3 bases for V and 5 bases for J; bases not matched to a gene: 4. Germline V CDR1 and CDR2: LNHDA, SQIVND (reference sequence). The CDR3 consists of 17 residues.

This chain connects TRBV7-9 to TRBJ1-2, with unresolved D. CDR3 size: 12 residues. Germline V gene data show CDR1 as SEHNR and CDR2 as FQNEAQ (reference sequence). The germline V and J ends were trimmed by 5 bases and 5 bases, with 9 bases remaining between them. The CDR3 is CASSLLEYGYTF. CDR3 in DNA: TGTGCCAGCAGCCTCCTAGAGTATGGCTACACCTTC.

This clone has a count of ten or more. CDR3 in DNA: TGTGCCAGTAGCGCCGGCCCGGGGACAGGGACCTATGGCTACACCTTC. It yields the protein CASSAGPGTGTYGYTF. The genes are TRBV19 and TRBJ1-2; 9 bases map to TRBD1. There are 16 residues in the CDR3. V dropped 6 bases and J dropped 4; count of bases not matched to a gene: 12. CDR1 and CDR2 from the germline V gene are LNHDA and SQIVND (reference sequence).

This sequence joins TRBV24-1 and TRBJ2-3; D not resolved. The CDR3 totals 14 residues. Per germline, CDR1 KGHDR and CDR2 SFDVKD. Trimming removed 4 bases at V and 2 bases at J, with 9 bases between. CDR3 coding DNA: TGTGCCACCAGTGACAGGTCGACCACAGATACGCAGTATTTT. It specifies CATSDRSTTDTQYF.

V is TRBV10-1 and J is TRBJ2-3, with 9 bases identical to TRBD2. V trimming: 5 bases; J trimming: 2 bases; junction bases outside the gene matches: 14. Germline V lookup: CDR1 WNHNN, CDR2 SYGVQD (reference sequence). This CDR3 comprises 18 residues. In nucleotides, the CDR3 is TGCGCCAGCAGTCATCCGTGTCGGGCGGGGGGGCCCACAGATACGCAGTATTTT. Residues: CASSHPCRAGGPTDTQYF.

CDR3 protein: CASKMRAGYTF. CDR3 DNA sequence: TGTGCCAGCAAAATGCGGGCTGGCTACACCTTC. The V call is TRBV12-3 or TRBV12-4, the J call TRBJ1-2; D is unresolved. The V end was cut by 7 bases, the J end by 7 bases, with 10 bases between. CDR3 length equals 11 residues.

The rearrangement links TRBV18 to TRBJ1-2, with 7 bases matching TRBD1. Germline V gene lookup returns CDR1 KGHSH and CDR2 LQKENI. This CDR3 has 12 amino acids. The V gene end was trimmed by 8 bases and the J gene end by 5 bases; junction bases not matched to a gene: 5. CDR3 coding DNA: TGTGCCAGCCGGGACAGTAATTATGGCTACACCTTC. Amino acid sequence: CASRDSNYGYTF. The full variable domain, in which reference TRBV18 and TRBJ1-2 provide the parts outside the CDR3, is NAGVMQNPRHLVRRRGQEARLRCSPMKGHSHVYWYRQLPEEGLKFMVYLQKENIIDESGMPKERFSAEFPKEGPSILRIQQVVRGDSAAYFCASRDSNYGYTFGSGTRLTVV.

V and J are TRBV18 and TRBJ2-2; a possible D gene is TRBD2 (5 bases). This CDR3 region has 16 residues. Trimming took 3 bases from V and 0 from J, leaving 11 bases between them. Germline V gives CDR1 KGHSH, CDR2 LQKENI. CDR3 amino acids: CASSPRTDSNTGELFF. The CDR3 DNA reads as TGTGCCAGCTCACCGAGGACTGATTCGAACACCGGGGAGCTGTTTTTT.

The rearrangement uses TRBV7-2 and TRBJ1-2; D is ambiguous. Germline values: CDR1 SGHTA, CDR2 FQGNSA. V was trimmed by 4 bases and J by 7 bases, leaving 13 bases between them. The CDR3 covers 13 residues. As DNA, the CDR3 is TGTGCCAGCAGCTCAAGGAGGGAGAGTGGCTACACCTTC. Amino acids: CASSSRRESGYTF. The whole variable domain, remainder taken from reference TRBV7-2 and TRBJ1-2, is GAGVSQSPSNKVTEKGKDVELRCDPISGHTALYWYRQSLGQGLEFLIYFQGNSAPDKSGLPSDRFSAERTGGSVSTLTIQRTQQEDSAVYLCASSSRRESGYTFGSGTRLTVV.

This clone is a singleton in its sample. The J gene is TRBJ2-2, the V gene TRBV24-1; a weak D match, TRBD1 (6 bases). Trimming removed 0 bases from V and 7 bases from J, with 17 bases in between. This CDR3 has 17 amino acids. Germline V lookup: CDR1 KGHDR, CDR2 SFDVKD. CDR3 in amino acids: CATSDLAVTGMNGELFF. Written as DNA, the CDR3 is TGTGCCACCAGTGATTTGGCGGTTACAGGGATGAACGGGGAGCTGTTTTTT.

The V call is TRBV11-3, the J call TRBJ2-7; 8 bases match TRBD1. Germline V gene lookup returns CDR1 SGHNT and CDR2 YENEEA. Trimming at V came to 5 bases and at J to 1 base, leaving 4 bases not matched to a gene. The CDR3 contains 14 residues. CDR3: CASSLGDRSYEQYF. CDR3 nucleotide sequence: TGTGCCAGCAGCCTAGGGGACAGGTCCTACGAGCAGTACTTC.

The chain recombines TRBV7-8 with TRBJ2-5, with 7 bases identical to TRBD1. V trimming: 6 bases; J trimming: 5 bases; junction bases outside the gene matches: 9. Germline CDR1 reads SGHVS; CDR2 reads FQNEAQ. The CDR3 sequence is 14 residues long. This CDR3 is CASRPTGARETQYF. For the CDR3, the DNA is TGTGCCAGCAGGCCTACAGGGGCGCGGGAGACCCAGTACTTC.

About this clone itself: The sample carries other DNA sequences with the same CDR3. This rearrangement joins TRBV6-5 to TRBJ2-2; TRBD2 aligns across 7 bases. The CDR3 is 15 amino acids. The germline CDR1 and CDR2 sequences are MNHEY and SVGAGI. J was trimmed by 2 bases and V by 2 bases; bases with no gene match: 2. The CDR3 region has the DNA TGTGCCAGCAGTTACGGCGGGGGTAACACCGGGGAGCTGTTTTTT. It is translated as CASSYGGGNTGELFF.

The CDR3 nucleotides read TGTGCCAGCAGCTTAGTACGCAGGGGGTCTAACTATGGCTACACCTTC. Encoded protein: CASSLVRRGSNYGYTF. This chain connects TRBV11-2 to TRBJ1-2, with 7 nucleotides matching TRBD1. Trimming cost V 1 base and J 0 bases; bases outside gene matches: 5. The CDR3 has 16 amino acids. CDR1 SGHAT and CDR2 FQNNGV come from the germline V gene.

This clone was counted only a few times. The chain joins TRBV19 to TRBJ1-2; 10 bases are shared with TRBD1. The CDR3 has 13 amino acids. The germline CDR1 and CDR2 sequences are LNHDA and SQIVND (reference sequence). V was clipped by 3 bases and J by 7 bases; unmatched bases: 2. CDR3 sequence: CASSMGQGFGYTF. For the CDR3, the DNA is TGTGCCAGTAGTATGGGACAGGGGTTTGGCTACACCTTC.

The genes are TRBV6-5 and TRBJ1-5; TRBD1 might be the D (5 bases). Trimming removed 0 bases at V and 0 bases at J, with 6 bases between. Germline loops: CDR1 MNHEY, CDR2 SVGAGI. The CDR3 is made up of 15 amino acids. The CDR3 bases are TGTGCCAGCAGTTACTCAGGGGATAGCAATCAGCCCCAGCATTTT. Translation: CASSYSGDSNQPQHF.

This sequence joins TRBV4-1 and TRBJ1-1; TRBD1 agrees at 10 bases. Trimming took 0 bases from V and 8 from J; bases not matched to a gene: 3. The CDR3 extends over 14 amino acids. From germline, CDR1 is MGHRA and CDR2 YSYEKL. The CDR3 DNA sequence: TGCGCCAGCAGCCAAGATCTGGACAGGGGGGAAGCTTTCTTT. It specifies CASSQDLDRGEAFF.